The following is a TCR beta chain sequence with its context. Its target is unknown. Amplification used 60 Vbeta primers and 13 Jbeta primers. Here immunoSEQ multiplex PCR was the method, and the copy in TCRdb shows in-frame clones only, minus some. Of over 150,000 clones detected, approximately 85% appear once; the ten largest clones hold about 4.9%. The record originates from a study of cytomegalovirus exposure and HLA in healthy donors. About the research overall: An early data release held 79 million or so unique TCRs from HLA-typed donors. Of all 360 or so donors who were genotyped, 70% to 85% belonged to the Caucasian-associated ancestry cluster. The study, taken as a whole, reports: Owing to their indistinguishability, certain V segments, notably TRBV6-2 and TRBV6-3, were excluded.

The CDR3 sequence is 14 residues long. V was clipped by 2 bases and J by 4 bases, with 11 bases between them. Germline CDR1 LNHNV, CDR2 YYDKDF (reference sequence). This chain joins TRBV15 and TRBJ1-1; no firm D call. Source material: PBMCs. The TCR originated in a girl aged 10 to 17 in good health and CMV-seropositive. The CDR3 protein is CATSRSREGTEAFF. The DNA of the CDR3 is TGTGCCACCAGCAGATCACGTGAGGGCACTGAAGCTTTCTTT.